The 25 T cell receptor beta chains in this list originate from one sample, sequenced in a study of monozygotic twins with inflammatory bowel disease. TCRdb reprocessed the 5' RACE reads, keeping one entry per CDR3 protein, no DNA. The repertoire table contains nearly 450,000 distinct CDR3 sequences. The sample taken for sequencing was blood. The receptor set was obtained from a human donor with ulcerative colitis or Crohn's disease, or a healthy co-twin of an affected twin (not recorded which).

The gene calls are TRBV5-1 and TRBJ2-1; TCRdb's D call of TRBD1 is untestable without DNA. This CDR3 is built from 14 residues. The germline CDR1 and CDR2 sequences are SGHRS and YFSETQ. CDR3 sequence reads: CASSLEPGANEQFF.

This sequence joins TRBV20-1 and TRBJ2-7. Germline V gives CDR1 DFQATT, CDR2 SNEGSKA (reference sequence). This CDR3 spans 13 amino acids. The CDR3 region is CSASPGTSYEQYF.

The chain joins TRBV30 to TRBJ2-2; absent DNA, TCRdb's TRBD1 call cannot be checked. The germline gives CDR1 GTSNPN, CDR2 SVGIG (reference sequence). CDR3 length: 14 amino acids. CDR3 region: CAWTPGVNTGELFF.

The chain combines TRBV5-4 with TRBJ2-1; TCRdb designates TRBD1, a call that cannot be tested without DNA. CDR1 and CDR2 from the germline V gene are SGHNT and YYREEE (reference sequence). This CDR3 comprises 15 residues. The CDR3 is CASSLGQGLADEQFF. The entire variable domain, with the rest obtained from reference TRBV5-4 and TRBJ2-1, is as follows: ETGVTQSPTHLIKTRGQQVTLRCSSQSGHNTVSWYQQALGQGPQFIFQYYREEENGRGNFPPRFSGLQFPNYSSELNVNALELDDSALYLCASSLGQGLADEQFFGPGTRLTVL.

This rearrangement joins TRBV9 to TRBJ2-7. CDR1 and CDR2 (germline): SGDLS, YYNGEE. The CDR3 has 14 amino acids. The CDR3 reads CASSVPGNDYEQYF.

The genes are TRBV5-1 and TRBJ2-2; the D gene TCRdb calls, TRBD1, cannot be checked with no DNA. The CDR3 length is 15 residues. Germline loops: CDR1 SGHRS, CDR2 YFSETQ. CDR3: CASAGEGRSTGELFF.

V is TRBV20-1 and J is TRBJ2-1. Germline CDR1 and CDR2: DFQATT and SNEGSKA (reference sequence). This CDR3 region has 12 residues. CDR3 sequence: CSAHSKLEEQFF.

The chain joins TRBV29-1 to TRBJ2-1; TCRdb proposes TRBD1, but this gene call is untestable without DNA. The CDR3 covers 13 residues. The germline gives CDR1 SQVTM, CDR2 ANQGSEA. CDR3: CSVLDRVSHEQFF.

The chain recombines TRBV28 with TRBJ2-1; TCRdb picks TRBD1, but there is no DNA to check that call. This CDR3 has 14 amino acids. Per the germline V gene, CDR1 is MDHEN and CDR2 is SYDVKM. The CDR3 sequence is CASSLLAGRDEQFF.

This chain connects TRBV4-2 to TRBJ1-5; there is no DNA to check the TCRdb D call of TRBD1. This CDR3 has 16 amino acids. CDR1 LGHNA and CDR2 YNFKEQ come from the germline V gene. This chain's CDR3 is CASSQVGVDSNQPQHF.

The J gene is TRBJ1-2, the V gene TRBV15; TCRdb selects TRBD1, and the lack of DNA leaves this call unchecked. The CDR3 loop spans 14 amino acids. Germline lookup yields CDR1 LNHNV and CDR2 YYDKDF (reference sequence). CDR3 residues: CATSRSGLDYGYTF.

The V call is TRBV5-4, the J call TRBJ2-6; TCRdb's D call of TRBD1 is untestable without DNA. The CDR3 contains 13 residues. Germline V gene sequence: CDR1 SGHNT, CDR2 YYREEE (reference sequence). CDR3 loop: CASGTGTGNVLTF.

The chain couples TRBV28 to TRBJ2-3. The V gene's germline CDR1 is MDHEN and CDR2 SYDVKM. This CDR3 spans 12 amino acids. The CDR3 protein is CASSFGADTQYF.

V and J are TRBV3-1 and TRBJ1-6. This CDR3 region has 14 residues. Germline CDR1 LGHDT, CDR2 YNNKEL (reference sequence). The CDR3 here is CASSPSRGDSPLHF.

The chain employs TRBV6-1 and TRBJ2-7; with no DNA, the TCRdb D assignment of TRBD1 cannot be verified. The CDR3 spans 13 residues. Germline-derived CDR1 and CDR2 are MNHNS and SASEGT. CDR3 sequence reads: CASGREASYEQYF.

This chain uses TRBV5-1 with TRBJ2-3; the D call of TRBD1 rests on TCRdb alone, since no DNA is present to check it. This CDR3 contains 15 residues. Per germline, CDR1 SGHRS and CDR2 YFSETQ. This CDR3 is CASSSGTGSTDTQYF.

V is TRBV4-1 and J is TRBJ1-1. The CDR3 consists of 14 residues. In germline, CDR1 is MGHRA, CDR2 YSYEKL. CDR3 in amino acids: CASSRDLRNTEAFF.

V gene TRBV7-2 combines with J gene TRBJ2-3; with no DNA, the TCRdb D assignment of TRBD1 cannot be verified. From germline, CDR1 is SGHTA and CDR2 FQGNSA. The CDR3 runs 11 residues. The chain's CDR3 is CASSWGATQYF. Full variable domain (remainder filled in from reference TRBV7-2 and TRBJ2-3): GAGVSQSPSNKVTEKGKDVELRCDPISGHTALYWYRQSLGQGLEFLIYFQGNSAPDKSGLPSDRFSAERTGGSVSTLTIQRTQQEDSAVYLCASSWGATQYFGPGTRLTVL.

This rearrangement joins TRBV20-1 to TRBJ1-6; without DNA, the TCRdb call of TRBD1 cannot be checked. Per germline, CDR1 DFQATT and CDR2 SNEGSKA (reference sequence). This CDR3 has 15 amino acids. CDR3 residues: CSARDLDRDNSPLHF.

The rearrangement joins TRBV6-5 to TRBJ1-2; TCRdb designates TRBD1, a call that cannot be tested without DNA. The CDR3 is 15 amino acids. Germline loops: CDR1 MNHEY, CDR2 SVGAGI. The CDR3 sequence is CASSYDTGGGYGYTF.

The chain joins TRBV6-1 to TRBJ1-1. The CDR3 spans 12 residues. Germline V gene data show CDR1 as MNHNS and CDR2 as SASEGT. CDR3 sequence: CASSEAMPEAFF.

The CDR3 loop reads CASSPHSGRAIHNEQFF. The chain couples TRBV7-2 to TRBJ2-1; TCRdb reports TRBD2, a call that lacks DNA to check it against. Germline lookup yields CDR1 SGHTA and CDR2 FQGNSA. This CDR3 has 17 amino acids.

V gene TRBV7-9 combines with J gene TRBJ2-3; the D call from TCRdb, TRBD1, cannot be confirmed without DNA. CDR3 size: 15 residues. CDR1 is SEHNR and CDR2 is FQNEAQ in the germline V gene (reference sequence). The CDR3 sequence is CASSIGTGGLNTQYF.

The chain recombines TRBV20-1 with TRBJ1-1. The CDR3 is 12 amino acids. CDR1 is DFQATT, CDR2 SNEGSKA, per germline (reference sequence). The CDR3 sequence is CSARRLDSEAFF.

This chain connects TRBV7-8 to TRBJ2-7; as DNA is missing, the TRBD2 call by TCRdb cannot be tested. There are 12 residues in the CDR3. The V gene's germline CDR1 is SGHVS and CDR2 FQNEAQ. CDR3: CASSLASGLGYF.